The 11 T cell receptor beta chains in this list originate from one sample, sequenced in a study of tissue T cells after allogeneic stem cell transplantation. Assay used: immunoSEQ multiplex PCR; TCRdb lists only in-frame clones, some missing. Among over 7,500 clones listed, 45% were seen once. Regarding time point: mouse harvest day 7 after allogeneic transplant. Each mouse received 10^7 T-cell-depleted marrow cells plus 10^6 splenic CD5+ T cells by tail vein. The sequenced sample consisted of gut tissue. Receptors originate from a female BALB/c mouse given C57BL/6 T cells with graft-versus-host disease after an allogeneic hematopoietic cell transplant.

Regarding this clone: Gene names are the mouse ones. Read data end 1 residue before the CDR3 end; the end is taken from the germline J gene. The rearrangement joins TRBV12-1 to TRBJ2-4, with 12 bases that match TRBD2. The CDR3 sequence is 16 residues long. J lost 4 bases, V lost 0 bases, and 4 bases had no gene match. Looked up from germline, CDR1 is SGHSN and CDR2 is HYEKVE. CDR3 DNA (partial): TGTGCCAGCTCTCTCCCGGACTGGGGGGGGAAAAACACCTTGTAC. Translating gives CASSLPDWGGKNTLY. The CDR3 reads in full as CASSLPDWGGKNTLYF.

Concerning this clone itself: These gene names are mouse names. The missing CDR3 end, 1 residue past where the read stops, is filled in from the germline J gene. The chain employs TRBV19 and TRBJ2-7; 8 nucleotides match TRBD2. Losses at the gene ends were 1 base for V and 4 bases for J; bases not matched to a gene: 1. Germline-derived CDR1 and CDR2 are FNHDT and SITEND (reference sequence). CDR3 length: 13 amino acids. The part of the CDR3 DNA that was read is TGTGCCAGCAGTATATCTGGGGGGTATGAACAGTAC. Encoded protein: CASSISGGYEQY. The entire CDR3 reads CASSISGGYEQYF.

This clone is labeled as large. The genes are named according to mouse. The read terminates 1 residue ahead of where the CDR3 ends, so the germline J gene completes it. This chain connects TRBV5 to TRBJ2-7; 8 bases are shared with TRBD1. The V gene's germline CDR1 is LGHNA and CDR2 YNLKQL (reference sequence). With 0 bases clipped from V and 3 bases from J, the junction kept 1 base outside the gene matches. The CDR3 has 14 amino acids. The CDR3 sequence: CASSQDRGLYEQYF. The CDR3 DNA, read in part, is TGTGCCAGCAGCCAAGACAGGGGGCTCTATGAACAGTAC.

Worth noting for this clone: Germline and genes: mouse. The CDR3 extends 1 residue past the end of the read, so its final part is completed from the germline J gene. The rearrangement uses TRBV31 and TRBJ2-1; 9 bases line up with TRBD2. Germline V gives CDR1 GKSSPN, CDR2 SITVG. The CDR3 covers 14 residues. V dropped 0 bases and J dropped 6; count of bases not matched to a gene: 3. The CDR3 DNA, read in part, is TGTGCCTGGAGTCTAGTGGGGGGGCGTGCTGAGCAGTTC. The encoded protein is CAWSLVGGRAEQF. The full CDR3 sequence reads CAWSLVGGRAEQFF.

As to this clone: Gene names are mouse gene names. The CDR3: CASRARNNNQAPLF. CDR3 bases read: TGTGCCAGCAGGGCCAGGAATAACAACCAGGCTCCGCTT. V and J are TRBV15 and TRBJ1-5; no clear D. The read comes to an end 1 residue before the CDR3 does, leaving the germline J gene to fill in the end. The CDR3 covers 14 residues. Deletions cut 6 bases from V and 0 bases from J, with 9 bases between. In germline, CDR1 is SGHND, CDR2 FRSKSL. The whole variable domain, remainder taken from reference TRBV15 and TRBJ1-5, is DAGVTQTPRHEVAEKGQTIILKCEPVSGHNDLFWYRQTKIQGLELLSYFRSKSLMEDGGAFKDRFKAEMLNSSFSTLKIQPTEPKDSAVYLCASRARNNNQAPLFGEGTRLSVL.

With respect to this clone: The genes and germline here are from mouse. The read comes to an end 1 residue before the CDR3 does, leaving the germline J gene to fill in the end. This chain joins TRBV15 and TRBJ1-1; 7 bases are shared with TRBD1. Looked up from germline, CDR1 is SGHND and CDR2 is FRSKSL. The V and J ends lost 5 bases and 0 bases, in that order; junction bases with no gene match: 0. The CDR3 runs to 13 residues. The part of the CDR3 DNA that was read is TGTGCCAGCAGTCAGGGGGCAAACACAGAAGTCTTC. Its protein is CASSQGANTEVF. The CDR3 in full is CASSQGANTEVFF.

This clone is classed as medium-sized. Mouse germline and gene names are used. Sequencing ends 1 residue short of the CDR3 end; the germline J gene provides the rest. J is TRBJ2-5 and V is TRBV2, with TRBD2 matching over 7 bases. In germline, CDR1 is LGHNA, CDR2 YSYQKL. J lost 6 bases, V lost 0 bases, and 6 bases had no gene match. This CDR3 has 15 amino acids. The covered CDR3 bases are TGTGCCAGCAGCCAAGATGGGGGGAAGGGCGACACCCAGTAC. This gives the protein CASSQDGGKGDTQY. The whole CDR3 protein is CASSQDGGKGDTQYF.

This clone is a singleton in its sample. Gene labels here are mouse ones. The read ends 1 residue early relative to the CDR3; the germline J gene fills the gap. The sample has other DNA sequences that encode this CDR3 too. The chain is built from TRBV26 and TRBJ2-5; TRBD1 matches 7 bases. Per the germline V gene, CDR1 is KGHPV and CDR2 is FQNQEV (reference sequence). This CDR3 region has 13 residues. Unmatched junction bases numbered 4, after V lost 4 bases and J lost 6 bases. The CDR3 DNA, read in part, is TGTGCCAGCAGTCGGGACAGAGGGGACACCCAGTAC. It encodes CASSRDRGDTQY. The complete CDR3 protein is CASSRDRGDTQYF.

Worth noting for this clone: Gene names and germline match the mouse. The CDR3 end falls 1 residue outside the read, so it is completed with the germline J gene. V gene TRBV26 combines with J gene TRBJ2-7; 7 positions match TRBD1. Germline V lookup: CDR1 KGHPV, CDR2 FQNQEV (reference sequence). The CDR3 has 12 residues. The J segment lost 5 bases and the V segment lost 6 bases, leaving 4 bases of the junction unmatched. The CDR3: CASRSGTDEQYF. The part of the CDR3 DNA that was read is TGTGCCAGCAGGTCCGGGACAGATGAACAGTAC.

A note on this clone: Mouse gene names and germline throughout. The sequenced fragment ends 1 residue before the CDR3 boundary, so the rest is inferred from the germline J gene. The V gene is TRBV1, the J gene TRBJ2-1; TRBD2 agrees at 7 bases. With V trimmed by 4 bases and J by 3 bases, 3 bases remained unmatched. The germline CDR1 and CDR2 sequences are NSQYPW and LRSPGD (reference sequence). The CDR3 has 14 residues. Partial CDR3 DNA: TGCACCTGCAGTGTGACTGGGCTCTATGCTGAGCAGTTC. It is translated as CTCSVTGLYAEQF. In full, the CDR3 reads CTCSVTGLYAEQFF.

Concerning this clone: Genes and germline come from the mouse. The read is 1 residue too short to cover the CDR3 end, so that end is filled in from the germline J gene. This chain uses TRBV15 with TRBJ2-2, with TRBD1 matching 10 bases. Germline-derived CDR1 and CDR2 are SGHND and FRSKSL. V shed 6 bases and J 5 bases; nucleotides not matched to a gene: 3. This CDR3 region has 14 residues. The chain's CDR3 is CASSRTGGTGQLYF. The part of the CDR3 DNA that was read is TGTGCCAGCAGCCGGACAGGGGGAACCGGGCAGCTCTAC.